Below, 20 T cell receptor beta chains from the same sample are listed, as sequenced in a study of CD8 T cells in ankylosing spondylitis. Their recognized antigens are unknown. TCRdb recomputed calls from the 5' RACE reads with MiXCR, one row per CDR3 protein. The sample includes about 210,000 distinct CDR3 sequences, 5.5% to 7.5% seen only once; the top ten take 12% to 15%. General observations from the study: A motif in TCR beta, a set of under ten highly homologous variants, appeared characteristic of ankylosing spondylitis blood.

Material for sequencing was blood, either unsorted or a sorted T cell fraction (not recorded which). The receptors were sampled from a male donor with ankylosing spondylitis.

This chain links TRBV25-1 with TRBJ2-1; no firm D call. The CDR3 extends over 15 amino acids. In germline, CDR1 is MGHDK, CDR2 SYGVNS. The germline V and J ends were trimmed by 8 bases and 0 bases, with 14 bases remaining between them. The CDR3 loop is CASSATGSSYNEQFF. The CDR3 coding sequence is TGTGCCAGCTCAGCGACGGGTAGCTCCTACAATGAGCAGTTCTTC.

This clonotype has at least ten counts. V and J are TRBV7-2 and TRBJ2-3; TRBD1 agrees at 9 bases. The CDR3 contains 15 residues. The germline gives CDR1 SGHTA, CDR2 FQGNSA. V was clipped by 2 bases and J by 3 bases; unmatched bases: 3. CDR3 sequence reads: CASSLRQGETDTQYF. The CDR3 region has the DNA TGTGCCAGCAGCTTAAGACAGGGGGAGACAGATACGCAGTATTTT.

In this sample, this clonotype turned up many times. The chain links TRBV20-1 to TRBJ1-6; D might be TRBD1 (6 bases). Trimming took 0 bases from V and 10 from J, leaving 10 bases between them. The CDR3 extends over 13 amino acids. The germline CDR1 and CDR2 sequences are DFQATT and SNEGSKA (reference sequence). DNA of the CDR3: TGCAGTGCTAGAGACCAGGGGAGCTCACCCCTCCACTTT. Translating it yields CSARDQGSSPLHF.

This clonotype was recorded many times. The DNA for the CDR3 is TGCGCCAGCAGCCAAGGTACAGGGATAAGCGGAGAGACCCAGTACTTC. Residues: CASSQGTGISGETQYF. The gene calls are TRBV4-3 and TRBJ2-5; tentative D call: TRBD1 (6 bases). Trimming pared 1 base from V and 4 bases from J, leaving 16 bases between. The CDR3 length is 16 residues. The germline V gene encodes CDR1 LGHNA and CDR2 YSLEER.

This clonotype was recorded a few times. The chain is built from TRBV7-9 and TRBJ2-7; the D gene is possibly TRBD1 (6 bases). The CDR3 runs to 13 residues. Germline CDR1 and CDR2: SEHNR and FQNEAQ (reference sequence). V lost 10 bases to trimming and J lost 5 bases, with 18 bases between them. This CDR3 reads CATLAGTLDEQYF. For the CDR3, the DNA is TGTGCCACCCTCGCCGGGACACTCGACGAGCAGTACTTC.

This clonotype has at least ten counts. The rearrangement uses TRBV3-1 and TRBJ1-4; D perhaps matches TRBD1 (5 bases). Looked up from germline, CDR1 is LGHDT and CDR2 is YNNKEL (reference sequence). The length of the CDR3 is 14 residues. Between the trimmed V and J ends, which lost 5 bases and 4 bases, there was a span of 11 bases. The CDR3 sequence: CASSSGRINEKLFF. In nucleotides, the CDR3 is TGTGCCAGCAGCTCGGGACGGATTAATGAAAAACTGTTTTTT.

The chain links TRBV20-1 to TRBJ2-7; D might be TRBD1 (6 bases). The V gene's germline CDR1 is DFQATT and CDR2 SNEGSKA (reference sequence). The CDR3 totals 14 residues. Trimming pared 1 base from V and 0 bases from J, leaving 10 bases between. This chain's CDR3 is CSARVRDTSYEQYF. The CDR3 DNA reads as TGCAGTGCTAGAGTCCGGGACACCTCCTACGAGCAGTACTTC.

V usage is TRBV18 and J usage is TRBJ2-7, with D unresolved. Trimming took 1 base from V and 0 from J, leaving 10 bases between them. The CDR3 loop spans 15 amino acids. CDR1 KGHSH and CDR2 LQKENI come from the germline V gene. CDR3 nucleotide sequence: TGTGCCAGCTCACCACTGAAGTCTCGCTCCTACGAGCAGTACTTC. Translating gives CASSPLKSRSYEQYF. Filled out from reference TRBV18 and TRBJ2-7, the complete variable domain reads NAGVMQNPRHLVRRRGQEARLRCSPMKGHSHVYWYRQLPEEGLKFMVYLQKENIIDESGMPKERFSAEFPKEGPSILRIQQVVRGDSAAYFCASSPLKSRSYEQYFGPGTRLTVT.

This clonotype has just a few counts. This sequence joins TRBV7-9 and TRBJ1-2; possible D gene TRBD1, 6 bases. Germline lookup yields CDR1 SEHNR and CDR2 FQNEAQ (reference sequence). The CDR3 extends over 16 amino acids. V was clipped by 1 base and J by 4 bases, with 16 bases between them. CDR3 sequence (DNA): TGTGCCAGCAGCTTAGGGTCGTCAGGGGATCCCTATGGCTACACCTTC. Translated, it gives CASSLGSSGDPYGYTF.

This clonotype was observed at least ten times. The chain links TRBV28 to TRBJ2-7; D is possibly TRBD1 (5 bases). V was shortened by 5 bases and J by 0 bases, with 8 bases between the two germline ends. Germline CDR1 and CDR2: MDHEN and SYDVKM. The CDR3 has 13 amino acids. CDR3 amino acids: CASSLQVSYEQYF. The CDR3 DNA sequence: TGTGCCAGCAGTCTACAGGTCTCCTACGAGCAGTACTTC. Complete variable domain (other parts from reference TRBV28 and TRBJ2-7): DVKVTQSSRYLVKRTGEKVFLECVQDMDHENMFWYRQDPGLGLRLIYFSYDVKMKEKGDIPEGYSVSREKKERFSLILESASTNQTSMYLCASSLQVSYEQYFGPGTRLTVT.

This clonotype has a count of ten or more. The rearrangement joins TRBV25-1 to TRBJ2-7; possible D gene TRBD2, 5 bases. The V end lost 7 bases, the J end lost 6 bases, and 13 bases lay between the germline ends. This CDR3 has 12 amino acids. Germline V gives CDR1 MGHDK, CDR2 SYGVNS. This CDR3 is CASTIGLGEQYF. The CDR3 DNA sequence: TGTGCCAGCACCATCGGACTGGGCGAGCAGTACTTC.

This clonotype was detected many times. This rearrangement joins TRBV10-3 to TRBJ2-7, with 7 bases lining up with TRBD2. V lost 6 bases, J lost 3 bases, and 8 bases stayed unmatched. This CDR3 contains 14 residues. Looked up from germline, CDR1 is ENHRY and CDR2 is SYGVKD. DNA of the CDR3: TGTGCCATCAGGCCGGGACTAAGAGACTACGAGCAGTACTTC. Amino acid sequence: CAIRPGLRDYEQYF.

This clonotype turned up a few times. The rearrangement joins TRBV2 to TRBJ1-2; D is unresolved. Germline CDR1 and CDR2: SNHLY and FYNNEI. Trimming took off 4 bases at V and 4 bases at J, with 16 bases between the two ends. The length of the CDR3 is 15 residues. In DNA, the CDR3 is TGTGCCAGCAGTGCTCTGGGAAACCGCCCCTATGGCTACACCTTC. This translates into CASSALGNRPYGYTF.

The table lists this clonotype with many counts. The gene calls are TRBV12-3 or TRBV12-4 and TRBJ2-1; D unresolved. Between the trimmed V and J ends, which lost 1 base and 5 bases, there was a span of 9 bases. CDR3 length: 14 amino acids. CDR3 in amino acids: CASSLGTVHNEQFF. The CDR3 bases are TGTGCCAGCAGTTTAGGCACAGTCCACAATGAGCAGTTCTTC.

The chain couples TRBV4-1 to TRBJ1-5; no definite D call. In germline, CDR1 is MGHRA, CDR2 YSYEKL. V was cut by 1 base and J by 7 bases, with 11 bases left in between. The CDR3 totals 14 residues. Here the CDR3 reads CASSQAERKQPQHF. In nucleotides, the CDR3 is TGCGCCAGCAGCCAAGCAGAGCGTAAGCAGCCCCAGCATTTT.

This clonotype was seen many times. The chain is built from TRBV28 and TRBJ1-1, with D uncertain. From germline, CDR1 is MDHEN and CDR2 SYDVKM. V was clipped by 3 bases and J by 7 bases, with 12 bases between them. The CDR3 covers 13 residues. The DNA of the CDR3 is TGTGCCAGCAGTTTCAGCGGTCCGGGTGAAGCTTTCTTT. Amino acids: CASSFSGPGEAFF.

This clonotype was detected ten times or more. The chain links TRBV25-1 to TRBJ2-3, with a tentative D call TRBD2 (6 bases). CDR1 and CDR2 (germline): MGHDK, SYGVNS. V was shortened by 9 bases and J by 6 bases, with 22 bases between the two germline ends. This CDR3 is 15 amino acids long. DNA for the CDR3: TGTGCCAGTGCTAAACGGGGGAGCCAGAGGGATACGCAGTATTTT. The encoded protein is CASAKRGSQRDTQYF.

V is TRBV29-1 and J is TRBJ2-4; 7 nucleotides match TRBD1. The V and J ends lost 6 bases and 4 bases, in that order; junction bases with no gene match: 9. Germline loops: CDR1 SQVTM, CDR2 ANQGSEA. This CDR3 contains 14 residues. DNA of the CDR3: TGCAGCGTCGGACCCAGGGGGAATAAAAACATTCAGTACTTC. This encodes CSVGPRGNKNIQYF. Full variable domain (remainder filled in from reference TRBV29-1 and TRBJ2-4): SAVISQKPSRDICQRGTSLTIQCQVDSQVTMMFWYRQQPGQSLTLIATANQGSEATYESGFVIDKFPISRPNLTFSTLTVSNMSPEDSSIYLCSVGPRGNKNIQYFGAGTRLSVL.

In this sample, this clonotype turned up a few times. The chain uses TRBV4-2 and TRBJ1-1; TRBD1 agrees at 11 bases. Trimming took 5 bases from V and 3 from J; bases not matched to a gene: 8. Germline CDR1 LGHNA, CDR2 YNFKEQ. The CDR3 loop spans 16 amino acids. This CDR3 reads CASSTGQGEGDTEAFF. CDR3 DNA: TGTGCCAGCAGCACGGGACAGGGGGAGGGGGACACTGAAGCTTTCTTT.

In this sample, this clonotype turned up many times. The genes are TRBV20-1 and TRBJ2-7; TRBD1 is a possible D gene (7 bases). The germline CDR1 and CDR2 sequences are DFQATT and SNEGSKA (reference sequence). The V end lost 1 base, the J end lost 4 bases, and 17 bases lay between the germline ends. CDR3 length: 15 residues. CDR3 region: CSARAGDRVGYEQYF. CDR3 coding DNA: TGCAGTGCTAGAGCGGGAGACAGGGTAGGGTACGAGCAGTACTTC.